This T cell receptor beta chain was observed in a study of T cell responses to AZD1222 COVID-19 vaccine. On the study more broadly: Doses given second, at about 4 or about 12 weeks, were pooled. The study, taken as a whole, reports: Just a handful of AZD1222 recipients were seropositive at baseline. Spike-wide vaccine-associated CD4 TCRs dominated at 160-218 and 743-854. As reported, nearly half of all spike-specific TCRs target variant regions that are unmutated.

Comment on this clone: The target antigen is unknown.

The CDR3 extends over 19 amino acids. The germline V gene has CDR1 SGHVS and CDR2 FQNEAQ. Trimming removed 3 bases from V and 10 bases from J; junction bases left unmatched: 19. Produced via immunoSEQ multiplex PCR; TCRdb's table is partial and in-frame only. The table shows 90,000 to 120,000 clones, with roughly 87% occurring only once. Sequenced material: peripheral blood, taken on day 0 of AZD1222 vaccination. V usage is TRBV7-8 and J usage is TRBJ1-6; 9 bases are shared with TRBD1. The TCR comes from an adult in good health. The CDR3 is CASSFNREGTGRGWSPLHF. Here the CDR3 DNA reads TGTGCCAGCAGCTTCAACCGAGAGGGGACAGGGAGAGGGTGGTCACCCCTCCACTTT.